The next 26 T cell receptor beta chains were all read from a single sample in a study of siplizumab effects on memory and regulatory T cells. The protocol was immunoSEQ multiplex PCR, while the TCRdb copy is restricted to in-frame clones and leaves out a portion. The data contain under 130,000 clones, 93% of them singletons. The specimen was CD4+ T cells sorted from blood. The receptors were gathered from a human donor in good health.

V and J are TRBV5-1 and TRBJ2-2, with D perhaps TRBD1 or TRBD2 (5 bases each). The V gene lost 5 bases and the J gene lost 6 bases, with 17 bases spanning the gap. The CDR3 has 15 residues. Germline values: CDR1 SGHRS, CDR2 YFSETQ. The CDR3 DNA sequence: TGCGCCAGCAGGACCGGGACCCCTATGGCCGGGGAGCTGTTTTTT. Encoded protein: CASRTGTPMAGELFF.

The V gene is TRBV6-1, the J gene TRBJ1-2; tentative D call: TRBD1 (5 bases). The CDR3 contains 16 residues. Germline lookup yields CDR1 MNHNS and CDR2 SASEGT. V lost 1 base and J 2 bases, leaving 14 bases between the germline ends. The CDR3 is CASSEVGSGTNYGYTF. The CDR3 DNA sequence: TGTGCCAGCAGTGAAGTCGGCAGTGGGACCAACTATGGCTACACCTTC.

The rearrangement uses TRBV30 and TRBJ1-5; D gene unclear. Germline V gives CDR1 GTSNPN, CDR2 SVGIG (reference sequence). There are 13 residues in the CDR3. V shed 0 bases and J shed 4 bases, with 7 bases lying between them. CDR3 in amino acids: CAWSVNLNQPQHF. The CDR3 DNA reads TGTGCCTGGAGTGTTAACCTTAATCAGCCCCAGCATTTT.

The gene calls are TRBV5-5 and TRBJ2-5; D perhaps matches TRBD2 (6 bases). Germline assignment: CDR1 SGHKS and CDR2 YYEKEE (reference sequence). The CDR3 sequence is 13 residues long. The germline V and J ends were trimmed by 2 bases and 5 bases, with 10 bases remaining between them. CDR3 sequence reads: CASSLIGRETQYF. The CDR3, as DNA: TGTGCCAGCAGCTTAATAGGGAGGGAGACCCAGTACTTC.

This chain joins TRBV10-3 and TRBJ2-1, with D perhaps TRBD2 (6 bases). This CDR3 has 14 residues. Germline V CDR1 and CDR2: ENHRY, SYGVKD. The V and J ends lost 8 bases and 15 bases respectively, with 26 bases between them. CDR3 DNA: TGTGCCATCTCCGCGGTGGCGGGGTCGACCGATTGGTTCTTC. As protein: CAISAVAGSTDWFF.

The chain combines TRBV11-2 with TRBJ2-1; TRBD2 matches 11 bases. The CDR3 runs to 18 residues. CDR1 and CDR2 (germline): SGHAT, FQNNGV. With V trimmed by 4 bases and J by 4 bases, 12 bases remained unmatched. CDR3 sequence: CASSSRPPGTSGYNEQFF. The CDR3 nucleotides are TGTGCCAGCAGCTCCCGCCCCCCGGGGACTAGCGGATACAATGAGCAGTTCTTC. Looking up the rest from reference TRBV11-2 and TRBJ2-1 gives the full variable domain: EAGVAQSPRYKIIEKRQSVAFWCNPISGHATLYWYQQILGQGPKLLIQFQNNGVVDDSQLPKDRFSAERLKGVDSTLKIQPAKLEDSAVYLCASSSRPPGTSGYNEQFFGPGTRLTVL.

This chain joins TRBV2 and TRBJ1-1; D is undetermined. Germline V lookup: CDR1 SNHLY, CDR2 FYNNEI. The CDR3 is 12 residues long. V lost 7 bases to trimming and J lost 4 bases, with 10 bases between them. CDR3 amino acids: CASTGRLTEAFF. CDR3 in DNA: TGTGCCAGCACCGGTAGACTCACTGAAGCTTTCTTT. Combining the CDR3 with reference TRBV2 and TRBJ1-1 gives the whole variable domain EPEVTQTPSHQVTQMGQEVILRCVPISNHLYFYWYRQILGQKVEFLVSFYNNEISEKSEIFDDQFSVERPDGSNFTLKIRSTKLEDSAMYFCASTGRLTEAFFGQGTRLTVV.

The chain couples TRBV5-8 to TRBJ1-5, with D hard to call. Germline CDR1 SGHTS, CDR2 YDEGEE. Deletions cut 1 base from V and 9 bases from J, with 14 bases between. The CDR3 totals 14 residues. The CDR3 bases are TGTGCCAGCAGCTTGTTGCCGCAATCAGGGCCCCAGCATTTT. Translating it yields CASSLLPQSGPQHF. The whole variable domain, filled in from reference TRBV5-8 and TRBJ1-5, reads EAGVTQSPTHLIKTRGQQATLRCSPISGHTSVYWYQQALGLGLQFLLWYDEGEERNRGNFPPRFSGRQFPNYSSELNVNALELEDSALYLCASSLLPQSGPQHFGDGTRLSIL.

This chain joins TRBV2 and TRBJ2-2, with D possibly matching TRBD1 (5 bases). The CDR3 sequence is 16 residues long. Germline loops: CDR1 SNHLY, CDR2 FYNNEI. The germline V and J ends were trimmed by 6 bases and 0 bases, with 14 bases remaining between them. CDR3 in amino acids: CASSFLDTANTGELFF. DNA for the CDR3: TGTGCCAGCAGCTTCCTGGACACCGCGAACACCGGGGAGCTGTTTTTT.

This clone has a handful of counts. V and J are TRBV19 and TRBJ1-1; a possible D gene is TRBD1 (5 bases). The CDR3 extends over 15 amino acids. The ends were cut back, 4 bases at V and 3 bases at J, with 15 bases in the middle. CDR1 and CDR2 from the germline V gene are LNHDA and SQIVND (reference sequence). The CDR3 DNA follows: TGTGCCAGTAGTAAGCGCCGGGGGGAGGACACTGAAGCTTTCTTT. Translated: CASSKRRGEDTEAFF.

Here the CDR3 reads CASGQGAGTGELFF. Here the CDR3 DNA reads TGTGCCAGCGGACAGGGGGCGGGCACCGGGGAGCTGTTTTTT. The chain couples TRBV7-2 to TRBJ2-2, with 11 bases lining up with TRBD1. The CDR3 contains 14 residues. With 8 bases clipped from V and 4 bases from J, the junction kept 3 bases outside the gene matches. Germline V lookup: CDR1 SGHTA, CDR2 FQGNSA.

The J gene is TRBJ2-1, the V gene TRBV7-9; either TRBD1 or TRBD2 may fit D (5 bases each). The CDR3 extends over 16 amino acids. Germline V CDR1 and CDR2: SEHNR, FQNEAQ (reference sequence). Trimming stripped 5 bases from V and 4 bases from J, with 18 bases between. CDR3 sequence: CASSPSGALTYNEQFF. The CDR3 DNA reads TGTGCCAGCAGCCCCTCCGGGGCACTCACTTACAATGAGCAGTTCTTC.

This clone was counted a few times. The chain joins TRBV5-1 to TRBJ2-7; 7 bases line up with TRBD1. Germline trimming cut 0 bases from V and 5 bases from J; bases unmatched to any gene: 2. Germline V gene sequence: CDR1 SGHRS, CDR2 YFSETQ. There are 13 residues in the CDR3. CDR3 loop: CASSLDDRDEQYF. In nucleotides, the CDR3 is TGCGCCAGCAGCTTGGATGACAGGGACGAGCAGTACTTC.

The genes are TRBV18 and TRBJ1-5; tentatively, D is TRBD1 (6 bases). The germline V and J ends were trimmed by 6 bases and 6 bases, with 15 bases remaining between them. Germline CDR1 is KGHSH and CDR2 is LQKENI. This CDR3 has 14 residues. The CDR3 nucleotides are TGTGCCAGCTCGCAACAGGGAAAGGGTCAGCCCCAGCATTTT. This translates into CASSQQGKGQPQHF.

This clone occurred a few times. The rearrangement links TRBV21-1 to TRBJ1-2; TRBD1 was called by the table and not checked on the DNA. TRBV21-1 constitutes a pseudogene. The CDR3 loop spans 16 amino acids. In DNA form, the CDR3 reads TGTGCCAGCACCAAGCTTGTGGACAGGGAGAAGTGTGGCTACACCTTC. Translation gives CASTKLVDREKCGYTF.

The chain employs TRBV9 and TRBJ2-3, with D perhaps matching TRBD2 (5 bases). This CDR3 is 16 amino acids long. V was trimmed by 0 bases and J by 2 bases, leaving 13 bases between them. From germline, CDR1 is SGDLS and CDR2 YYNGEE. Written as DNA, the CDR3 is TGTGCCAGCAGCGTAGGTATCGGACTCTCCACAGATACGCAGTATTTT. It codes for CASSVGIGLSTDTQYF. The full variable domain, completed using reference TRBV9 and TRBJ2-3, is DSGVTQTPKHLITATGQRVTLRCSPRSGDLSVYWYQQSLDQGLQFLIQYYNGEERAKGNILERFSAQQFPDLHSELNLSSLELGDSALYFCASSVGIGLSTDTQYFGPGTRLTVL.

The CDR3 nucleotides read TGTGCCTGGAGCCTGGGACCGGTTTCTTCACCCCTCCACTTT. As protein: CAWSLGPVSSPLHF. V and J are TRBV30 and TRBJ1-6, with a tentative D call TRBD1 (5 bases). V dropped 3 bases and J dropped 9 bases, with 15 bases sitting between them. Per germline, CDR1 GTSNPN and CDR2 SVGIG (reference sequence). There are 14 residues in the CDR3.

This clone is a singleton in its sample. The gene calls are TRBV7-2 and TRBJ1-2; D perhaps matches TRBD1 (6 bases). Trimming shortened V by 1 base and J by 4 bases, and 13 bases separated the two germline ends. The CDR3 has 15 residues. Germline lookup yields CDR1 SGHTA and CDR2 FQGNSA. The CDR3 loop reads CASSLEGGAPYGYTF. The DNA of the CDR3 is TGTGCCAGCAGCTTAGAAGGGGGGGCTCCCTATGGCTACACCTTC.

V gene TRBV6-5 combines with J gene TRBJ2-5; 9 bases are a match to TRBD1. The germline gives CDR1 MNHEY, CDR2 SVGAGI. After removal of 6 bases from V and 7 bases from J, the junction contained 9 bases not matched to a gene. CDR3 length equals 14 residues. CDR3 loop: CASRRDRGVATQYF. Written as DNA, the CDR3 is TGTGCCAGCAGAAGAGACAGGGGGGTCGCGACCCAGTACTTC.

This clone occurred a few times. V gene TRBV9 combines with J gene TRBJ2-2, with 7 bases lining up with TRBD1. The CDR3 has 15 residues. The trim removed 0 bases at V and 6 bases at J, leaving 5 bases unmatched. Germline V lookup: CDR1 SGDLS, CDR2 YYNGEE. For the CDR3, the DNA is TGTGCCAGCAGCGTAGGCCTGACAGGGCCCGGGGAGCTGTTTTTT. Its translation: CASSVGLTGPGELFF.

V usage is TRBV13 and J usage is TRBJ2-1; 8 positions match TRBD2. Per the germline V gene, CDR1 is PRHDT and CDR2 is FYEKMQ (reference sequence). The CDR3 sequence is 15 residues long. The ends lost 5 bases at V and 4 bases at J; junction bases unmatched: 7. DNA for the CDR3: TGTGCCAGCAGCCCACGGGAGGGCCGGTACAATGAGCAGTTCTTC. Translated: CASSPREGRYNEQFF.

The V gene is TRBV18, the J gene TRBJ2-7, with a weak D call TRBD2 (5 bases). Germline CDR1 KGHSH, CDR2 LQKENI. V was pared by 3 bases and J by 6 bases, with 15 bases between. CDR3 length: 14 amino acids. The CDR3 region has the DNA TGTGCCAGCTCACCCCCAACTAGTGCTGGCGAGCAGTACTTC. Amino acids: CASSPPTSAGEQYF.

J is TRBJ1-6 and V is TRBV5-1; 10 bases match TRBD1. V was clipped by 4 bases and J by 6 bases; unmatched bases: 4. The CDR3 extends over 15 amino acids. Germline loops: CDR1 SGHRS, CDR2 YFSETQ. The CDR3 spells CASSNRDRGNSPLHF. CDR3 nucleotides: TGCGCCAGCAGCAACAGGGACAGGGGTAATTCACCCCTCCACTTT. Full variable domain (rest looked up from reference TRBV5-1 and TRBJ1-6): KAGVTQTPRYLIKTRGQQVTLSCSPISGHRSVSWYQQTPGQGLQFLFEYFSETQRNKGNFPGRFSGRQFSNSRSEMNVSTLELGDSALYLCASSNRDRGNSPLHFGNGTRLTVT.

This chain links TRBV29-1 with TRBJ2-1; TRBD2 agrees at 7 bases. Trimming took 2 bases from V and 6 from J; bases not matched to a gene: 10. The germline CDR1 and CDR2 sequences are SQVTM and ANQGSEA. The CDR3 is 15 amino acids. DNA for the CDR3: TGCAGCGTTGAAACTTGGGGGGGGTCCACCAATGAGCAGTTCTTC. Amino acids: CSVETWGGSTNEQFF.

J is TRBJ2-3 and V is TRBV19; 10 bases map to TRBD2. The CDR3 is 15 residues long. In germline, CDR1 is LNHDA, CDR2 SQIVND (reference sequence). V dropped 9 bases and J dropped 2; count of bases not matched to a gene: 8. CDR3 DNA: TGTGCCAGCCACGAGACTAGCGGGTACACAGATACGCAGTATTTT. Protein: CASHETSGYTDTQYF.

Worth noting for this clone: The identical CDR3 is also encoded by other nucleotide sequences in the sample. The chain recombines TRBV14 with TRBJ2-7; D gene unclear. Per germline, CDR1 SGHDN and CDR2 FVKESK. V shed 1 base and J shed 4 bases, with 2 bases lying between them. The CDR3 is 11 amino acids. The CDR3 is CASSQGYEQYF. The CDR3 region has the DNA TGTGCCAGCAGCCAAGGGTACGAGCAGTACTTC. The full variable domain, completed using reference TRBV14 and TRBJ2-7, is EAGVTQFPSHSVIEKGQTVTLRCDPISGHDNLYWYRRVMGKEIKFLLHFVKESKQDESGMPNNRFLAERTGGTYSTLKVQPAELEDSGVYFCASSQGYEQYFGPGTRLTVT.